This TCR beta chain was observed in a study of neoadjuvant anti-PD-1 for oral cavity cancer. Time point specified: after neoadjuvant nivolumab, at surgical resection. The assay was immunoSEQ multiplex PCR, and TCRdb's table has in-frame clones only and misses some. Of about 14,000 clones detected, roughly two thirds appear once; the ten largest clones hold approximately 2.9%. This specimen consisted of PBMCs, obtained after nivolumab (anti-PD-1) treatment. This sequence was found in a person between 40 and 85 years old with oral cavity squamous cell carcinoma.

CDR3 DNA sequence: TGTGCCTGGATGGCAGTTGGTGAAAAACTGTTTTTT. The encoded protein is CAWMAVGEKLFF. The rearrangement links TRBV30 to TRBJ1-4; the D is unclear. The CDR3 has 12 residues. Germline CDR1 is GTSNPN and CDR2 is SVGIG (reference sequence). Deletions cut 4 bases from V and 7 bases from J, with 10 bases between.